The 28 T cell receptor beta chains below all came from one sample that was sequenced in a study of blood T cell repertoires in COVID-19. TCRdb keeps only in-frame clones here, not all; method: immunoSEQ multiplex PCR. Altogether about 420,000 clones are present, around nine tenths being singletons, with the ten largest covering roughly 0.84%. Specimen: peripheral blood. Receptor source: a man aged 18 to 29 with COVID-19, enrolled during active disease.

J is TRBJ1-1 and V is TRBV18; TRBD1 agrees at 9 bases. V lost 1 base and J lost 10; bases outside the gene matches: 4. This CDR3 has 13 residues. CDR1 KGHSH and CDR2 LQKENI come from the germline V gene. In DNA form, the CDR3 reads TGTGCCAGCTCACCACTAGAACAGGGGGCAGCTTTCTTT. It is translated as CASSPLEQGAAFF.

The rearrangement uses TRBV5-4 and TRBJ1-3; perhaps TRBD1 as D (6 bases). Trimming left V 3 bases short and J 0 bases short, with 13 bases between. The CDR3 is 16 amino acids. Germline CDR1 reads SGHNT; CDR2 reads YYREEE (reference sequence). In DNA, the CDR3 is TGTGCCAGCAGCTCCCCCAGGGGTAGCTCTGGAAACACCATATATTTT. It encodes CASSSPRGSSGNTIYF.

The chain links TRBV7-3 to TRBJ2-7, with 9 bases that match TRBD2. Trimming took 5 bases from V and 5 from J; bases not matched to a gene: 10. There are 15 residues in the CDR3. Germline V gene data show CDR1 as SGHTA and CDR2 as FQGTGA. The CDR3, as DNA: TGTGCCAGCAGCCCAACCGGGACTAGCTCTCACGAGCAGTACTTC. It yields the protein CASSPTGTSSHEQYF.

The chain links TRBV19 to TRBJ2-1; TRBD2 agrees at 7 bases. The CDR3 sequence is 18 residues long. Trimming removed 0 bases from V and 3 bases from J; junction bases left unmatched: 11. Germline V gene data show CDR1 as LNHDA and CDR2 as SQIVND (reference sequence). The CDR3 coding sequence is TGTGCCAGTAGTATAGATAGGGCCGGGAGGAGCTTCTACAATGAGCAGTTCTTC. Translated: CASSIDRAGRSFYNEQFF. Looking up the rest from reference TRBV19 and TRBJ2-1 gives the full variable domain: DGGITQSPKYLFRKEGQNVTLSCEQNLNHDAMYWYRQDPGQGLRLIYYSQIVNDFQKGDIAEGYSVSREKKESFPLTVTSAQKNPTAFYLCASSIDRAGRSFYNEQFFGPGTRLTVL.

This clone was counted a single time. The chain links TRBV5-6 to TRBJ1-6; no clear D. CDR1 SGHDT and CDR2 YYEEEE come from the germline V gene. The ends were cut back, 0 bases at V and 10 bases at J, with 11 bases in the middle. CDR3 size: 14 residues. This chain's CDR3 is CASSLVAGKSPLHF. CDR3 in DNA: TGTGCCAGCAGCTTGGTGGCGGGAAAATCACCCCTCCACTTT.

The chain has TRBV7-2 and TRBJ1-3; TRBD1 matches 7 bases. Losses at the gene ends were 3 bases for V and 3 bases for J; bases not matched to a gene: 2. This CDR3 has 14 amino acids. Germline loops: CDR1 SGHTA, CDR2 FQGNSA. CDR3 bases: TGTGCCAGCAGCTTTCGACAGGGTGGAAACACCATATATTTT. Its translation is CASSFRQGGNTIYF.

V is TRBV18 and J is TRBJ2-3; 8 bases align to TRBD2. Looked up from germline, CDR1 is KGHSH and CDR2 is LQKENI. V lost 3 bases, J lost 0 bases, and 2 bases stayed unmatched. The CDR3 contains 15 residues. The CDR3 sequence is CASSPGLGSTDTQYF. The DNA of the CDR3 is TGTGCCAGCTCACCGGGACTAGGCAGCACAGATACGCAGTATTTT.

V usage is TRBV27 and J usage is TRBJ2-3; TRBD2 might be the D (7 bases). With 6 bases removed from V and 0 bases from J, the gap between germline ends came to 16 bases. From germline, CDR1 is MNHEY and CDR2 SMNVEV (reference sequence). This CDR3 contains 16 residues. This CDR3 reads CASSGGPTGSTDTQYF. The CDR3 DNA sequence: TGTGCCAGCAGCGGGGGGCCCACGGGGAGCACAGATACGCAGTATTTT.

The genes are TRBV19 and TRBJ1-2, with 10 nucleotides matching TRBD1. After removal of 9 bases from V and 3 bases from J, the junction contained 13 bases not matched to a gene. The CDR3 is 16 residues long. Looked up from germline, CDR1 is LNHDA and CDR2 is SQIVND (reference sequence). CDR3: CASKDPGQGRYYGYTF. CDR3 coding DNA: TGTGCCAGCAAAGACCCGGGACAGGGGAGGTACTATGGCTACACCTTC.

V and J are TRBV21-1 and TRBJ2-3; the table calls TRBD2, which could not be checked here. TRBV21-1 is annotated as a pseudogene. This CDR3 is built from 14 residues. The CDR3 loop is CASSKWENTDTQYF. In nucleotides, the CDR3 is TGTGCCAGCAGCAAGTGGGAGAACACAGATACGCAGTATTTT.

This chain uses TRBV5-1 with TRBJ2-5, with D hard to call. The CDR3 has 11 residues. V lost 7 bases to trimming and J lost 0 bases, with 4 bases between them. Germline V gives CDR1 SGHRS, CDR2 YFSETQ. CDR3 sequence reads: CASRYQETQYF. CDR3 nucleotide sequence: TGCGCCAGCCGGTACCAAGAGACCCAGTACTTC.

J is TRBJ1-4 and V is TRBV4-1; 7 bases are shared with TRBD1. The germline CDR1 and CDR2 sequences are MGHRA and YSYEKL. The junction had 6 bases not matched to a gene; V was cut back by 0 bases and J by 8 bases. The length of the CDR3 is 15 residues. For the CDR3, the DNA is TGCGCCAGCAGCCAAGATGCGACAGGGCGCGAAAAACTGTTTTTT. Encoded protein: CASSQDATGREKLFF.

The rearrangement joins TRBV7-3 to TRBJ2-1; 12 nucleotides match TRBD2. Germline trimming cut 4 bases from V and 4 bases from J; bases unmatched to any gene: 5. The germline gives CDR1 SGHTA, CDR2 FQGTGA. The CDR3 is 16 residues long. The CDR3 nucleotides read TGTGCCAGCAGCTCCCCGACTAGCGGGAGATACAATGAGCAGTTCTTC. Its protein is CASSSPTSGRYNEQFF.

V usage is TRBV10-2 and J usage is TRBJ2-5, with D perhaps matching TRBD1 (6 bases). Trimming pared 4 bases from V and 3 bases from J, leaving 9 bases between. Germline-derived CDR1 and CDR2 are WSHSY and SAAADI. The CDR3 totals 13 residues. The DNA of the CDR3 is TGCGCCAGCAGTGGAAACAGGGAAGAGACCCAGTACTTC. Translated: CASSGNREETQYF.

The genes are TRBV21-1 and TRBJ2-7; TRBD1, the table's D call, lacks a check against the DNA. TRBV21-1 is a pseudogene. This CDR3 region has 15 residues. The DNA for the CDR3 is TGTGCCAGCAGCAAAGGGGAGGACAGGGCCTACGAGCAGTACTTC. Amino acid sequence: CASSKGEDRAYEQYF.

The V and J genes are TRBV6-6 and TRBJ1-2, with D unresolved. Germline V gene lookup returns CDR1 MNHNY and CDR2 SVGAGI (reference sequence). V was trimmed by 6 bases and J by 0 bases, leaving 11 bases between them. This CDR3 is 14 amino acids long. The CDR3 DNA reads as TGTGCCAGCAGGGGAGGAGCGGCTAACTATGGCTACACCTTC. It codes for CASRGGAANYGYTF.

The chain recombines TRBV19 with TRBJ1-2; possibly TRBD1 for D (5 bases). The germline V gene encodes CDR1 LNHDA and CDR2 SQIVND (reference sequence). V lost 3 bases and J lost 4, with 18 bases in between. This CDR3 region has 16 residues. The CDR3 sequence: CASSMMGRAGTYGYTF. CDR3 bases: TGTGCCAGTAGTATGATGGGGCGCGCAGGCACCTATGGCTACACCTTC.

This chain connects TRBV4-2 to TRBJ2-1; 13 bases line up with TRBD2. CDR1 is LGHNA, CDR2 YNFKEQ, per germline. The CDR3 extends over 18 amino acids. V dropped 4 bases and J dropped 5; count of bases not matched to a gene: 11. The DNA of the CDR3 is TGTGCCAGCAGCCCAAGGACTAGCGGGAGTGTGCCGAACAATGAGCAGTTCTTC. Translating gives CASSPRTSGSVPNNEQFF.

For this clone: Mismatch with germline at one junction end may stem from a read error. The genes are TRBV19 and TRBJ1-1, with a possible D match to TRBD1 (5 bases). Per the germline V gene, CDR1 is LNHDA and CDR2 is SQIVND (reference sequence). The CDR3 totals 14 residues. CDR3 sequence (DNA): TGTGCCAGTAGTATAGAGGCAGGGAACGCTGAAGCTTTCTTT. Translating gives CASSIEAGNAEAFF.

This chain's CDR3 is CASSLGHYNVEQFF. The CDR3 bases are TGTGCCAGCAGCTTGGGACACTATAATGTTGAGCAGTTCTTC. This rearrangement joins TRBV13 to TRBJ2-1, with D possibly being TRBD1 (6 bases). Deletions cut 3 bases from V and 9 bases from J, with 15 bases between. Germline CDR1 is PRHDT and CDR2 is FYEKMQ (reference sequence). This CDR3 has 14 amino acids.

This chain connects TRBV5-4 to TRBJ1-1; a weak D match, TRBD1 (5 bases). V shed 4 bases and J shed 1 base, with 8 bases lying between them. Germline V gene sequence: CDR1 SGHNT, CDR2 YYREEE (reference sequence). The CDR3 extends over 13 amino acids. CDR3 sequence: CASSTDTNTEAFF. In DNA, the CDR3 is TGTGCCAGCAGCACGGACACGAACACTGAAGCTTTCTTT.

This clone occurred once. V gene TRBV18 combines with J gene TRBJ2-5; 9 bases agree with TRBD2. The germline V gene encodes CDR1 KGHSH and CDR2 LQKENI. The junction had 12 bases not matched to a gene; V was cut back by 3 bases and J by 4 bases. This CDR3 has 17 residues. The CDR3 loop reads CASSPLVGGGAGETQYF. The CDR3 DNA reads as TGTGCCAGCTCACCGCTAGTAGGCGGGGGGGCCGGAGAGACCCAGTACTTC.

This chain connects TRBV19 to TRBJ2-7; tentatively, D is TRBD1 (5 bases). V dropped 5 bases and J dropped 3 bases, with 8 bases sitting between them. This CDR3 is built from 12 residues. Germline loops: CDR1 LNHDA, CDR2 SQIVND (reference sequence). This chain's CDR3 is CASSGQGYEQYF. CDR3 nucleotide sequence: TGTGCCAGTAGTGGGCAGGGCTACGAGCAGTACTTC.

This chain joins TRBV10-2 and TRBJ2-7; 11 nucleotides line up with TRBD2. V was clipped by 4 bases and J by 2 bases; unmatched bases: 4. This CDR3 is built from 15 residues. In germline, CDR1 is WSHSY, CDR2 SAAADI. The CDR3 nucleotides are TGCGCCAGCAGTGCTTCTAGCGGGGGGACCTACGAGCAGTACTTC. Translating it yields CASSASSGGTYEQYF.

V is TRBV5-1 and J is TRBJ1-4; 9 nucleotides agree with TRBD1. This CDR3 has 19 residues. The germline CDR1 and CDR2 sequences are SGHRS and YFSETQ. The J segment lost 7 bases and the V segment lost 4 bases, leaving 20 bases of the junction unmatched. The CDR3 nucleotides read TGCGCCAGCAGCCCCGATAGGGGGGGACAGGGAGGACGAGGTGAAAAACTGTTTTTT. This codes for CASSPDRGGQGGRGEKLFF. Looking up the rest from reference TRBV5-1 and TRBJ1-4 gives the full variable domain: KAGVTQTPRYLIKTRGQQVTLSCSPISGHRSVSWYQQTPGQGLQFLFEYFSETQRNKGNFPGRFSGRQFSNSRSEMNVSTLELGDSALYLCASSPDRGGQGGRGEKLFFGSGTQLSVL.

This sequence joins TRBV19 and TRBJ1-2; 9 positions agree with TRBD1. CDR3 length equals 15 residues. Germline V gene lookup returns CDR1 LNHDA and CDR2 SQIVND (reference sequence). V was clipped by 5 bases and J by 1 base; unmatched bases: 5. CDR3 nucleotide sequence: TGTGCCAGTAGTCTCCGGACAGGGGTTAACTATGGCTACACCTTC. This codes for CASSLRTGVNYGYTF.

The chain is built from TRBV19 and TRBJ1-5, with D maybe TRBD1 (5 bases). Germline CDR1 reads LNHDA; CDR2 reads SQIVND (reference sequence). The CDR3 sequence is 13 residues long. V dropped 6 bases and J dropped 4 bases, with 10 bases sitting between them. CDR3 coding DNA: TGTGCCAGTAGAATCGGGGGGAATCAGCCCCAGCATTTT. Its translation is CASRIGGNQPQHF.

CDR3 bases: TGTGCCAGCAGTCTTACGTCATGGACGGGAGCTAACTATGGCTACACCTTC. It specifies CASSLTSWTGANYGYTF. This chain joins TRBV6-6 and TRBJ1-2; D call uncertain. CDR1 and CDR2 from the germline V gene are MNHNY and SVGAGI (reference sequence). The CDR3 loop spans 17 amino acids. The germline V and J ends were trimmed by 5 bases and 0 bases, with 19 bases remaining between them.